Here is one TCR beta chain with its context. The record originates from a study of blood T cells in healthy people across ages. Ranging in age from about 6 to 95, the donors were healthy Caucasian individuals from Russia. CDR1 MNHEY and CDR2 SVGAGI come from the germline V gene. V lost 8 bases and J 2 bases, leaving 4 bases between the germline ends. The CDR3 is made up of 11 amino acids. For the second PCR, which ran for roughly 6 to 12 cycles, a sample-barcoded 5' primer and a J-beta primer mix were used. TCRdb independently ran MiXCR on the 5' RACE reads; one entry per CDR3 protein. The sample has some 760,000 distinct CDR3 sequences, 25% seen once. Separately, the same data were catalogued under a study of T cells of mothers and their children.

The J gene is TRBJ1-3, the V gene TRBV6-5; no clear D. The source material was blood. The receptor was derived from a boy younger than 18 in good health. The CDR3 loop is CASGAGNTIYF. The CDR3 DNA reads TGTGCCAGCGGAGCTGGAAACACCATATATTTT.